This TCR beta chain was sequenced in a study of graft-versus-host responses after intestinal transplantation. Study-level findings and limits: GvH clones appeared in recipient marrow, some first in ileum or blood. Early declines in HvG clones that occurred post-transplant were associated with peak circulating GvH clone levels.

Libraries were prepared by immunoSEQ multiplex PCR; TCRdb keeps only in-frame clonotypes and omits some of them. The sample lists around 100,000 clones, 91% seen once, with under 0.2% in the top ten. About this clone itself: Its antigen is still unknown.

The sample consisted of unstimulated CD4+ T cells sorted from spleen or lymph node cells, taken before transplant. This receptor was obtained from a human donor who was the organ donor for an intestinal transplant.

This CDR3 is CSVLIPLKKTNYGYTF. The CDR3 DNA sequence: TGCAGCGTTCTAATCCCCCTGAAGAAAACTAACTATGGCTACACCTTC. This sequence joins TRBV29-1 and TRBJ1-2; no firm D call. The CDR3 spans 16 residues. V gave up 5 bases and J gave up 0 bases, with 19 bases separating them. CDR1 is SQVTM, CDR2 ANQGSEA, per germline.